The 2 T cell receptor beta chains below all came from one sample that was sequenced in a study of T cells in Graves' hyperthyroidism and ophthalmopathy (dated 2019 in TCRdb). The protocol used for the library was multiplex PCR. The sequencing machine was an Illumina HiSeq 2000. The TCR beta CDR3 regions were amplified from the RNA transcripts. The TCR CDR3 was subjected to a first round of RT-PCR using the HTBI primer set and the Qiagen OneStep RT-PCR kit. TCRdb applied fastp at Q25 and MiXCR to the public reads, then kept only in-frame beta chains. Every CDR3 protein is listed once, alongside the most common genes and DNA of its rows. Present in this sample are 560,000 or so distinct CDR3 sequences, 20% of which were seen just once. Over 45% of the sample rests with the top ten. Sequencing was carried out using blood. The receptors come from a man between 35 and 55 years old with Graves' ophthalmopathy.

This clonotype was counted only a few times. This chain joins TRBV19 and TRBJ1-6, with D possibly TRBD1 on 6 matching bases. CDR3 length: 12 amino acids. Germline V lookup: CDR1 LNHDA, CDR2 SQIVND (reference sequence). Trimming took off 3 bases at V and 11 bases at J, with 8 bases between the two ends. The CDR3 sequence: CASSIGQTPLHF. CDR3 nucleotide sequence: TGTGCCAGTAGTATCGGACAGACACCCCTCCACTTT.

This clonotype came up many times. The V and J genes are TRBV12-3 or TRBV12-4 and TRBJ2-1; possibly TRBD1 for D (6 bases). Trimming left V 5 bases short and J 9 bases short, with 23 bases between. The CDR3 length is 16 residues. CDR3 DNA sequence: TGTGCCAGCAGTCCGAACAGGGCTCTCGATCCCCTTGAGCAGTTCTTC. Translated: CASSPNRALDPLEQFF.